A selection of T cell receptor beta chains follows, all from one sample in a study of blood T cell repertoires in COVID-19. Assay used: immunoSEQ multiplex PCR; TCRdb lists only in-frame clones, some missing. The data contain about 180,000 clones, approximately 80% of them singletons. The source material was peripheral blood. All receptors derive from a woman aged 40 to 50 with COVID-19, enrolled during active disease. CDR3s include the opening cysteine and the closing phenylalanine or tryptophan.

v_gene: TRBV5-1; j_gene: TRBJ2-7; CDR3aa: CASSSTRGSYEQYF
v_gene: TRBV5-6; j_gene: TRBJ1-1; CDR3aa: CASSFFSSLAVAEAFF
v_gene: TRBV28; j_gene: TRBJ1-1; CDR3aa: CASSLSRMNTEAFF
v_gene: TRBV19; j_gene: TRBJ1-2; CDR3aa: CASSRHSGNSNYGYTF
v_gene: TRBV27; j_gene: TRBJ2-7; CDR3aa: CASSLRSGSYPGEQYF
v_gene: TRBV5-6; j_gene: TRBJ2-2; CDR3aa: CASSSEKLAGGNTGELFF
v_gene: TRBV5-4; j_gene: TRBJ2-3; CDR3aa: CASSGGASGVTDTQYF
v_gene: TRBV6-5; j_gene: TRBJ2-7; CDR3aa: CASTFGRAYPYEQYF
v_gene: TRBV12-3/TRBV12-4; j_gene: TRBJ2-5; CDR3aa: CASSRLVRETQYF
v_gene: TRBV10-3; j_gene: TRBJ2-7; CDR3aa: CAISDGGAGNYEQYF
v_gene: TRBV5-8; j_gene: TRBJ2-5; CDR3aa: CASSSGTGKETQYF
v_gene: TRBV6-2/TRBV6-3; j_gene: TRBJ2-5; CDR3aa: CASSPKAGRRETQYF
v_gene: TRBV7-3; j_gene: TRBJ2-2; CDR3aa: CASSLTLAANTGELFF
v_gene: TRBV19; j_gene: TRBJ2-2; CDR3aa: CASSLQRGNTGELFF
v_gene: TRBV9; j_gene: TRBJ1-6; CDR3aa: CASSVSTGAYNSPLHF
v_gene: TRBV11-2; j_gene: TRBJ2-5; CDR3aa: CASSSGLAGETQYF
v_gene: TRBV2; j_gene: TRBJ1-5; CDR3aa: CASRARDRGNQPQHF
v_gene: TRBV28; j_gene: TRBJ1-2; CDR3aa: CASTPARPSGGYTF
v_gene: TRBV5-1; j_gene: TRBJ2-7; CDR3aa: CASSFWTGGSWDEQYF
v_gene: TRBV28; j_gene: TRBJ2-1; CDR3aa: CASRGTSGGTYNEQFF
v_gene: TRBV28; j_gene: TRBJ2-1; CDR3aa: CASRVERQRDEQFF
v_gene: TRBV5-4; j_gene: TRBJ2-5; CDR3aa: CASSLHRLAGVQETQYF
v_gene: TRBV6-4; j_gene: TRBJ2-1; CDR3aa: CASSEAGGPNEQFF
v_gene: TRBV11-3; j_gene: TRBJ1-1; CDR3aa: CASSLSPQPNTEAFF
v_gene: TRBV4-1; j_gene: TRBJ1-6; CDR3aa: CASSQDRFSPLHF
v_gene: TRBV14; j_gene: TRBJ1-1; CDR3aa: CASSRLGTGNFEAFF
v_gene: TRBV15; j_gene: TRBJ1-1; CDR3aa: CATSSSRNTEAFF
v_gene: TRBV7-7; j_gene: TRBJ2-7; CDR3aa: CASSPFAAAFYEQYF
v_gene: TRBV19; j_gene: TRBJ2-5; CDR3aa: CASSIDPRTSGSETQYF
v_gene: TRBV19; j_gene: TRBJ1-2; CDR3aa: CASIPYRDRGRGNGYTF
v_gene: TRBV20-1; j_gene: TRBJ1-1; CDR3aa: CSAWGDTEAFF
v_gene: TRBV6-4; j_gene: TRBJ1-5; CDR3aa: CATAQGGNQPQHF
v_gene: TRBV24-1; j_gene: TRBJ2-5; CDR3aa: CATHRGWGGETQYF
v_gene: TRBV2; j_gene: TRBJ1-4; CDR3aa: CASSADRTTNEKLFF
v_gene: TRBV7-2; j_gene: TRBJ2-3; CDR3aa: CASSSLAATGLRTDTQYF
v_gene: TRBV6-5; j_gene: TRBJ2-2; CDR3aa: CASRQPGGRTGELFF